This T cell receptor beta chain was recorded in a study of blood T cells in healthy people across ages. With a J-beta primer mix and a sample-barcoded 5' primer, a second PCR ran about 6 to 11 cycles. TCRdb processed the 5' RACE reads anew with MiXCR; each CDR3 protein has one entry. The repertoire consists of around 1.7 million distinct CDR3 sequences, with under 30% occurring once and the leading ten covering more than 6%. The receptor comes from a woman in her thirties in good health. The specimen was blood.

CDR3 coding DNA: TGTGCCAGCGACCCGTCGAACGACAGAGACTACGAGCAGTACTTC. It translates to CASDPSNDRDYEQYF. V is TRBV9 and J is TRBJ2-7, with D tentatively TRBD1 (5 bases). Germline values: CDR1 SGDLS, CDR2 YYNGEE. The length of the CDR3 is 15 residues. Trimming shortened V by 7 bases and J by 3 bases, and 20 bases separated the two germline ends.